These T cell receptor beta chains were read from a single sample in a study of tumor-infiltrating lymphocytes in oesophageal squamous cell carcinoma. TCRdb re-analysed the PCR reads in MiXCR, keeping a single row per CDR3 protein. Altogether over 15,000 distinct CDR3 sequences are present, approximately 40% being singletons, with the ten largest covering 6.8%. Specimen: blood. The receptors come from a male donor with esophageal squamous cell carcinoma. The CDR3 runs from the conserved cysteine through the conserved F or W. D genes are given only for firm matches. Expanded clones get a size class; other rows say once, few or many, or leave the size out.

d_gene	abundance	v_gene	j_gene	CDR3nt	CDR3aa
NA	medium-sized	TRBV7-2	TRBJ2-7	TGTGCCAGCAGCTTAGAAGGGTATCCTTCCTACGAGCAGTACTTC	CASSLEGYPSYEQYF
NA	NA	TRBV12-3/TRBV12-4	TRBJ2-5	TGTGCCAGCAGTTTCGGGGATAAACAAGAGACCCAGTACTTC	CASSFGDKQETQYF
NA	NA	TRBV18	TRBJ2-4	TGTGCCAGCTCACAAGGACAGCTAAAAAACATTCAGTACTTC	CASSQGQLKNIQYF
NA	many	TRBV6-1	TRBJ2-1	TGTGCCAGCAGCCCGACCAGTCTTGGGGAGCAGTTCTTC	CASSPTSLGEQFF
NA	NA	TRBV7-2	TRBJ1-6	TGTGCCAGCAGCTTAAAGGGGGAGACCCAGTACTTT	CASSLKGETQYF
NA	many	TRBV5-5	TRBJ2-7	TGTGCCAGCAGCTTGCCCGGGACTCTCTACGAGCAGTACTTC	CASSLPGTLYEQYF
NA	NA	TRBV6-1	TRBJ1-2	TGTGCCAGCAGAGAGGGGGGAGAGAGCTATGGCTACACCTTC	CASREGGESYGYTF
NA	NA	TRBV12-3/TRBV12-4	TRBJ2-6	TGTGCCAGCAGTGGGGGACCCGGGGCCAACGTCCTGACTTTC	CASSGGPGANVLTF
NA	few	TRBV10-1	TRBJ2-5	TGCGCCAGCAGTGACCGGGGCCTGTACAATGAGCAGTACTTC	CASSDRGLYNEQYF
NA	NA	TRBV7-8	TRBJ2-7	TGTGCCAGCAGTGGCCTTCTTTCCTACGAGCAGTACTTC	CASSGLLSYEQYF
NA	medium-sized	TRBV11-2	TRBJ1-5	TGTGCCAGCAGCCGAGAGGGCCAGGCGGGAATCAATCAGCCCCAGCATTTT	CASSREGQAGINQPQHF
NA	many	TRBV4-1	TRBJ2-7	TGCGCCAGCAGCCAAGAATCCGGATTCTACTACGAGCAGTACTTC	CASSQESGFYYEQYF
NA	many	TRBV7-9	TRBJ1-1	TGTGCCAACAGCCTGACACTGAACACTGAAGCTTTCTTT	CANSLTLNTEAFF
TRBD1	NA	TRBV6-1	TRBJ1-1	TGTGCCAGCAGTGGTAGGGGGCGGATCACTGAAGCTTTCTTT	CASSGRGRITEAFF
NA	NA	TRBV9	TRBJ2-6	TGTGCCAGTCTCTCTGGGGCCAACGTCCTGACTTTC	CASLSGANVLTF
NA	many	TRBV6-6	TRBJ2-5	TGTGCCAGCAGTTACCGGGATACGGCCCAGTACTTC	CASSYRDTAQYF
TRBD2	many	TRBV12-3/TRBV12-4	TRBJ2-7	TGTGCCAGCAGCGGAGGACTAGGACCCCTCGAGCAGTACTTC	CASSGGLGPLEQYF
NA	few	TRBV27	TRBJ1-5	TGTGCCAGCAGTCCCGGGTGGGGGCAACCTCAGCCCCAGCATTTT	CASSPGWGQPQPQHF
NA	NA	TRBV7-6	TRBJ2-7	TGTGCCAGCAGCTTAGTGGGGGGTCCCACCTACGAGCAGTACTTC	CASSLVGGPTYEQYF
NA	NA	TRBV27	TRBJ1-2	TGTGCCAGCAGTCCCAAACCCCCGTGGGTGGGCTATGGCTACACCTTC	CASSPKPPWVGYGYTF
TRBD1	NA	TRBV10-3	TRBJ2-5	TGTGCCATCAGTGAGGAACCGGGACAGGGTCGGGGATCTCTAGAGACCCAGTACTTC	CAISEEPGQGRGSLETQYF
NA	NA	TRBV10-1	TRBJ2-7	TGCGCCAGCAGTGAGTCGATCTCTACCAATGAGCAGTACTTC	CASSESISTNEQYF
NA	medium-sized	TRBV12-3/TRBV12-4	TRBJ1-3	TGTGCCAGCAGTTTTGGAAGCTCTGGAAACACCATATATTTT	CASSFGSSGNTIYF
TRBD1	NA	TRBV5-6	TRBJ2-1	TGTGCCAGCAGCCACCGGGACAGTTCTTACAATGAGCAGTTCTTC	CASSHRDSSYNEQFF
NA	few	TRBV7-3	TRBJ1-2	TGTGCCAGCAGCTTAGCGGGGAGCTATGGCTACACCTTC	CASSLAGSYGYTF
NA	NA	TRBV25-1	TRBJ2-7	TGTGCCAGCAGTGAAGCGGTTTCGGGGGGCCCCTACGAGCAGTACTTC	CASSEAVSGGPYEQYF
TRBD2	few	TRBV3-1	TRBJ2-7	TGTGCCAGCAGCCAGGGACTAGCGGGTAGGGAGCAGTACTTC	CASSQGLAGREQYF
NA	many	TRBV19	TRBJ1-1	TGTGCCAGTATTTCGATGAACACTGAAGCTTTCTTT	CASISMNTEAFF